The following is a T cell receptor (beta chain) sequence with its context. Germline CDR1 and CDR2: SGHTA and FQGNSA. This CDR3 has 16 amino acids. The V gene end was trimmed by 5 bases and the J gene end by 7 bases; junction bases not matched to a gene: 8. This entry is derived from a study of shared clonotypes between healthy human individuals. Study-level background: Each donor's CD8 memory used one plate, CD8 naive two, each CD4 subset three.

Clones were sequenced by immunoSEQ multiplex PCR, and TCRdb holds only the in-frame ones, with some missing. Seen here are approximately 2.3 million clones, approximately 93% observed once, and the top ten hold 0.39%. The chain is built from TRBV7-2 and TRBJ2-2; 12 positions agree with TRBD2. Sequencing was carried out using naive CD4+ T cells from PBMCs. Stated subset: CD45RA+ positively selected. The sequence was obtained from a man between 18 and 35 years old in good health. Some clones in this sample may be carry-over from other donors' samples. The CDR3 DNA reads TGTGCCAGCAGCGCTAGACTAGCGGGAGCCATCGGGGAGCTGTTTTTT. Translation: CASSARLAGAIGELFF.